Described below is a single T cell receptor beta chain sequence and its context. Its recognized antigen is unknown. The CDR3 sequence holds 15 residues, the cysteine and phenylalanine included. The record lacks a DNA sequence. According to the germline V gene, CDR1 reads SGHTA and CDR2 reads FQGTGA. This sample was included in a study of monozygotic twins with inflammatory bowel disease (dated by TCRdb to between 2017 and 2020). With regard to the full study: The complete study included 30 or so monozygotic twin pairs: 19 IBD-discordant Danish pairs and nine German pairs, of which four were IBD-concordant and five were IBD-discordant. Each individual had, on average, about 151 000 unique TCRalpha sequences and 181 000 unique TCRbeta sequences available for analysis. The search for disease-associated traits relied mainly on comparing, within discordant pairs, IBD patients with their genetically identical healthy co-twins.

The library was generated by 5' RACE. For each TCR library, approximately 3.5 ug of total RNA was used. For each sample, cDNA synthesis with SMARTScribe reverse transcriptase was split into eight separate reactions. During cDNA synthesis, unique molecular identifiers containing a 6-nucleotide sample barcode were introduced by template switching. Two nested PCRs of about 16 and 10 cycles amplified the TCRalpha and TCRbeta cDNA, and bead purification followed each PCR. Before amplification, cDNA was treated with uracil DNA-glycosylase and purified using the QIAquick PCR purification kit. The second PCR added Illumina TruSeq-compatible adapters along with sample-specific barcodes. TapeStation and Qubit were used to check library quality and concentration, and 5 to 5.5 ng of each library was pooled. Pooled libraries were sequenced on an Illumina HiSeq2500 single-index Rapid Run with 2 x 100 bp reads and custom sequencing primers. The paper's data handling went like this. PCR and sequencing errors were corrected by UMI-based consensus assembly using MiGEC version 1.2.6. MiXCR version 2.1.1 was used for V(D)J alignment, clonotype assembly and CDR3 extraction. To normalise gene usage, clonotype sharing and MAIT/NKT TCR abundance, the top 1000, 10 000 and 20 000 clonotypes in each sample were analysed. After downsampling to 27 000 UMIs, diversity was calculated as the inverse Simpson index using the vegan R package. Paired Mann-Whitney U tests on discordant twin pairs were used, with Benjamini-Hochberg multiple-testing correction. TCRdb reprocessed the reads and provides one entry for every CDR3 protein sequence; no DNA is given. For this entry, the V and J calls and clone size follow TCRdb and not the study's own pipeline. The sample's records list about 160,000 distinct CDR3 sequences. The ten largest clones capture under 3.5% of the sample.

Points the paper makes about the study in general: Compared with healthy twins, IBD patients had fewer clonotypes in common with other individuals, a difference most pronounced in patients showing signs of disease activity. Differing immunosuppressive treatments among patients may have added background noise and inter-individual variability to the repertoires. Repertoire similarity did not differ between concordant and discordant twins, which could be due to limited statistical power. Measured by the inverse Simpson index, TCRbeta repertoire diversity was lower in IBD patients than in their healthy co-twins. No single strong signal or clonotype linked to IBD turned up in the results, so the idea that one exists was not supported. Different T cell subtypes could not be distinguished in the analysis.

From each donor, a roughly 2.4 ml peripheral blood sample was collected into PAXgene tubes and kept at -80 degrees C. Total RNA was isolated from whole blood with the PAXgene blood miRNA kit on an automated QIAcube, without T cell sorting. Peripheral blood from monozygotic twin pairs who were concordant or discordant for inflammatory bowel disease underwent deep TCRalpha and TCRbeta repertoire profiling using unique molecular barcoding. Smoking habits were recorded for all twin pairs, and individuals were classified as current, former or never smokers. In this chain, TRBV7-3 is recombined with TRBJ2-1; with no DNA, the TCRdb D assignment of TRBD2 cannot be verified. Sequencing was carried out using blood. This clonotype was obtained from a human donor with ulcerative colitis or Crohn's disease, or a healthy co-twin of an affected twin (not recorded which). The CDR3 is CASSSGTRPYNEQFF.